The 7 T cell receptor beta chains below were found in one sample sequenced in a study of T-cell memory formation after mild COVID-19. TCRdb redid the calling of the 5' RACE reads with MiXCR, one entry per CDR3 protein. The sample gives about 240,000 distinct CDR3 sequences, over 8.5% of which show up once; 22% is in the top ten. Input material: PBMCs or a T cell subset sorted from them (not recorded which). These receptors were obtained from a man between 18 and 35 years old who had mild COVID-19 (a few samples of this study predate the infection). Cell type and time point are not known.

This chain joins TRBV10-3 and TRBJ2-3; TRBD1 agrees at 7 bases. Germline loops: CDR1 ENHRY, CDR2 SYGVKD. This CDR3 is 14 amino acids long. V shed 6 bases and J 0 bases; nucleotides not matched to a gene: 3. CDR3 in DNA: TGTGCCATCAGGAGACAGGGTAGCACAGATACGCAGTATTTT. It is translated as CAIRRQGSTDTQYF.

This clonotype was counted between two and nine times. The chain combines TRBV5-1 with TRBJ2-7, with 8 bases aligning to TRBD1. V dropped 3 bases and J dropped 3; count of bases not matched to a gene: 8. CDR3 length: 15 amino acids. The germline V gene has CDR1 SGHRS and CDR2 YFSETQ. The CDR3 sequence is CASSSELTGDYEQYF. In DNA, the CDR3 is TGCGCCAGCAGCTCGGAGCTGACAGGGGACTACGAGCAGTACTTC.

The chain employs TRBV6-5 and TRBJ1-3; D is unresolved. This CDR3 spans 16 amino acids. Trimming stripped 0 bases from V and 0 bases from J, with 9 bases between. In germline, CDR1 is MNHEY, CDR2 SVGAGI. The CDR3 DNA reads as TGTGCCAGCAGTTACTCCAGACCCAGCTCTGGAAACACCATATATTTT. It translates to CASSYSRPSSGNTIYF.

This clonotype came up a few times. V is TRBV20-1 and J is TRBJ2-3; 7 bases are a match to TRBD1. The length of the CDR3 is 15 residues. The V segment lost 5 bases and the J segment 2 bases; nucleotides outside the gene matches: 10. The germline gives CDR1 DFQATT, CDR2 SNEGSKA (reference sequence). In nucleotides, the CDR3 is TGCAGTGCTCCGGGACAGCTGGGGAACACAGATACGCAGTATTTT. Translating it yields CSAPGQLGNTDTQYF.

The chain recombines TRBV11-2 with TRBJ2-1, with no clear D. CDR1 and CDR2 from the germline V gene are SGHAT and FQNNGV. V was pared by 0 bases and J by 4 bases, with 13 bases between. CDR3 size: 16 residues. CDR3 region: CASSLDMAGWYNEQFF. Written as DNA, the CDR3 is TGTGCCAGCAGCTTAGATATGGCAGGATGGTACAATGAGCAGTTCTTC.

This rearrangement joins TRBV6-2 or TRBV6-3 to TRBJ2-1; possibly TRBD1 for D (5 bases). The end of the DNA fits TRBJ1-2 better, so the J call may be wrong. Germline assignment: CDR1 MNHEY and CDR2 SVGEGT. The CDR3 loop spans 17 amino acids. This CDR3 is CASRNIVRGGGNYGYTF. The CDR3, as DNA: TGTGCCAGCAGAAATATTGTGAGGGGAGGTGGCAACTATGGCTACACCTTC.

This clonotype has at least ten counts. This sequence joins TRBV27 and TRBJ1-1, with 8 bases aligning to TRBD1. The CDR3 consists of 15 residues. Germline-derived CDR1 and CDR2 are MNHEY and SMNVEV (reference sequence). The trim removed 4 bases at V and 1 base at J, leaving 5 bases unmatched. CDR3 sequence reads: CASSSGGTGNTEAFF. In DNA form, the CDR3 reads TGTGCCAGCAGTTCGGGGGGGACAGGGAACACTGAAGCTTTCTTT.